The 22 T cell receptor beta chains below come from one sample, sequenced in a study of blood T cell repertoires in COVID-19. Produced via immunoSEQ multiplex PCR; TCRdb's table is partial and in-frame only. This table has roughly 250,000 clones, around 87% appearing once. Sequenced input: PBMCs or T cells enriched from blood (not recorded which). The source is a young woman who had recovered from COVID-19.

The gene calls are TRBV3-1 (or the pseudogene TRBV3-2) and TRBJ1-5; 8 positions match TRBD1. V was pared by 4 bases and J by 3 bases, with 2 bases of the junction left unmatched. CDR1 is LGHDT and CDR2 is YNNKEL in the germline V gene (reference sequence). The CDR3 totals 14 residues. Here the CDR3 DNA reads TGTGCCAGCAGCCCGGGACAGGACAATCAGCCCCAGCATTTT. It specifies CASSPGQDNQPQHF.

The chain employs TRBV2 and TRBJ2-5; 10 bases are a match to TRBD2. The V and J ends lost 8 bases and 1 base, in that order; junction bases with no gene match: 4. CDR1 and CDR2 (germline): SNHLY, FYNNEI. This CDR3 spans 14 amino acids. This CDR3 is CASLSGGLQETQYF. The CDR3 DNA follows: TGTGCCAGCCTTAGCGGGGGGCTCCAAGAGACCCAGTACTTC.

On this clone itself: A junction boundary mismatches the germline segment, possibly from a read error. The J gene is TRBJ1-4, the V gene TRBV5-6; no clear D gene. The CDR3 has 12 residues. The germline V gene has CDR1 SGHDT and CDR2 YYEEEE. This chain's CDR3 is CASSFMRGGPIF. For the CDR3, the DNA is TGTGCCAGCAGCTTTATGCGGGGAGGGCCGATTTTT.

This chain uses TRBV10-3 with TRBJ1-4; TRBD1 matches 9 bases. Germline assignment: CDR1 ENHRY and CDR2 SYGVKD. Unmatched junction bases numbered 5, after V lost 4 bases and J lost 8 bases. The CDR3 extends over 14 amino acids. Written as DNA, the CDR3 is TGTGCCATCAGTGGACAGGGGGTTACGGAAAAACTGTTTTTT. This codes for CAISGQGVTEKLFF.

This chain links TRBV9 with TRBJ1-6; maybe TRBD1 (5 bases). This CDR3 spans 15 amino acids. CDR1 is SGDLS and CDR2 is YYNGEE in the germline V gene. Trimming left V 0 bases short and J 7 bases short, with 11 bases between. The CDR3 DNA sequence: TGTGCCAGCAGCGTAGGTCTAGGGGTAAATTCACCCCTCCACTTT. It translates to CASSVGLGVNSPLHF.

V and J are TRBV19 and TRBJ1-1; 7 nucleotides line up with TRBD1. Germline loops: CDR1 LNHDA, CDR2 SQIVND (reference sequence). CDR3 size: 14 residues. V gave up 2 bases and J gave up 5 bases; unmatched junction bases: 5. The CDR3 sequence is CASSINRGGTEAFF. CDR3 nucleotide sequence: TGTGCCAGTAGTATAAACAGGGGAGGTACTGAAGCTTTCTTT.

The genes are TRBV25-1 and TRBJ2-7; possible D gene TRBD2, 9 bases. From germline, CDR1 is MGHDK and CDR2 SYGVNS. The CDR3 is 14 residues long. V was shortened by 6 bases and J by 7 bases, with 19 bases between the two germline ends. Here the CDR3 DNA reads TGTGCCAGCAGGGCGGCTAGCGGGGACAGGGAGCAGTACTTC. This codes for CASRAASGDREQYF.

The chain employs TRBV18 and TRBJ2-7, with 9 nucleotides matching TRBD1. The CDR3 is 15 residues long. Per the germline V gene, CDR1 is KGHSH and CDR2 is LQKENI. Trimming removed 6 bases from V and 2 bases from J; junction bases left unmatched: 8. CDR3 sequence reads: CASSPTGGATYEQYF. The CDR3 nucleotides are TGTGCCAGCTCGCCTACAGGGGGCGCAACCTACGAGCAGTACTTC.

This sequence joins TRBV7-9 and TRBJ2-7, with D maybe TRBD1 (6 bases). Germline CDR1 SEHNR, CDR2 FQNEAQ (reference sequence). This CDR3 spans 12 amino acids. V gave up 11 bases and J gave up 3 bases, with 14 bases separating them. The CDR3 spells CAPLLRGYEQYF. The CDR3 coding sequence is TGTGCCCCCCTCCTCAGGGGCTACGAGCAGTACTTC.

V gene TRBV2 combines with J gene TRBJ1-1; D remains unclear. In germline, CDR1 is SNHLY, CDR2 FYNNEI. The CDR3 runs 11 residues. Between the trimmed V and J ends, which lost 3 bases and 11 bases, there was a span of 10 bases. The CDR3 loop reads CASSEEGDAFF. In DNA form, the CDR3 reads TGTGCCAGCAGTGAGGAGGGAGATGCTTTCTTT.

Only one count was recorded for this clone. This chain joins TRBV5-1 and TRBJ1-4, with TRBD1 matching over 8 bases. The junction had 10 bases not matched to a gene; V was cut back by 7 bases and J by 5 bases. Per the germline V gene, CDR1 is SGHRS and CDR2 is YFSETQ. The CDR3 extends over 15 amino acids. The CDR3 DNA reads TGCGCCAGCGGGCCCGCGGGACAGGCGAATGAAAAACTGTTTTTT. It encodes CASGPAGQANEKLFF.

The rearrangement joins TRBV5-1 to TRBJ2-2, with 10 bases identical to TRBD2. The trim removed 4 bases at V and 6 bases at J, leaving 6 bases unmatched. The CDR3 is 15 amino acids. Germline assignment: CDR1 SGHRS and CDR2 YFSETQ. The DNA of the CDR3 is TGCGCCAGCAGCCATGTAGCGGGGGGCCCCGGGGAGCTGTTTTTT. Its protein is CASSHVAGGPGELFF. The full variable domain, completed using reference TRBV5-1 and TRBJ2-2, is KAGVTQTPRYLIKTRGQQVTLSCSPISGHRSVSWYQQTPGQGLQFLFEYFSETQRNKGNFPGRFSGRQFSNSRSEMNVSTLELGDSALYLCASSHVAGGPGELFFGEGSRLTVL.

The gene calls are TRBV11-2 and TRBJ1-4; D call uncertain. Germline values: CDR1 SGHAT, CDR2 FQNNGV. The CDR3 length is 14 residues. Trimming stripped 1 base from V and 8 bases from J, with 11 bases between. The CDR3 loop reads CASSLGGFDEKLFF. The CDR3 region has the DNA TGTGCCAGCAGCTTAGGAGGTTTCGACGAAAAACTGTTTTTT.

The chain recombines TRBV2 with TRBJ2-3; 8 bases line up with TRBD2. Looked up from germline, CDR1 is SNHLY and CDR2 is FYNNEI. The CDR3 is 14 residues long. The ends lost 6 bases at V and 6 bases at J; junction bases unmatched: 8. DNA of the CDR3: TGTGCCAGCAGGCGGGGGGACGTTAGGGATACGCAGTATTTT. This translates into CASRRGDVRDTQYF.

The chain has TRBV28 and TRBJ1-6; D is uncertain. In germline, CDR1 is MDHEN, CDR2 SYDVKM. Trimming removed 4 bases from V and 1 base from J, with 5 bases in between. This CDR3 comprises 14 residues. CDR3 nucleotides: TGTGCCAGCAGTTCGGGGTCCTATAATTCACCCCTCCACTTT. The encoded protein is CASSSGSYNSPLHF.

This chain links TRBV19 with TRBJ1-2; D is possibly TRBD1 (5 bases). V was clipped by 6 bases and J by 2 bases, with 13 bases between them. Germline V gene data show CDR1 as LNHDA and CDR2 as SQIVND (reference sequence). The CDR3 contains 14 residues. The CDR3 loop reads CASSYPQGNYGYTF. CDR3 DNA: TGTGCCAGTAGCTACCCCCAGGGCAACTATGGCTACACCTTC.

The rearrangement links TRBV4-2 to TRBJ2-1; a possible D gene is TRBD2 (7 bases). The germline CDR1 and CDR2 sequences are LGHNA and YNFKEQ. CDR3 length: 15 residues. The ends were cut back, 1 base at V and 8 bases at J, with 15 bases in the middle. In DNA, the CDR3 is TGTGCCAGCAGCCAAGTAGGGGGGGGGTACGATGAGCAGTTCTTC. Amino acid sequence: CASSQVGGGYDEQFF.

This clone has just a few counts. The gene calls are TRBV19 and TRBJ1-1; D is unresolved. CDR1 LNHDA and CDR2 SQIVND come from the germline V gene (reference sequence). The V end lost 5 bases, the J end lost 0 bases, and 7 bases lay between the germline ends. This CDR3 contains 13 residues. The CDR3 DNA is TGTGCCAGTAGTTTGGCCGTGAACACTGAAGCTTTCTTT. Translation: CASSLAVNTEAFF. Based on the CDR3 plus reference TRBV19 and TRBJ1-1, the full variable domain is DGGITQSPKYLFRKEGQNVTLSCEQNLNHDAMYWYRQDPGQGLRLIYYSQIVNDFQKGDIAEGYSVSREKKESFPLTVTSAQKNPTAFYLCASSLAVNTEAFFGQGTRLTVV.

Here the CDR3 reads CASSQPTEGGLSTDTQYF. The CDR3 DNA sequence: TGTGCCAGCAGCCAACCTACAGAGGGGGGGCTAAGCACAGATACGCAGTATTTT. The chain is built from TRBV7-9 and TRBJ2-3; a possible D gene is TRBD2 (7 bases). Germline V gene data show CDR1 as SEHNR and CDR2 as FQNEAQ (reference sequence). V dropped 5 bases and J dropped 0 bases, with 21 bases sitting between them. The CDR3 extends over 18 amino acids.

The chain combines TRBV7-3 with TRBJ2-2; TRBD1 aligns across 11 bases. Germline CDR1 is SGHTA and CDR2 is FQGTGA. This CDR3 spans 15 amino acids. The ends lost 5 bases at V and 7 bases at J; junction bases unmatched: 6. In DNA, the CDR3 is TGTGCCAGCAGCCCTGGGACAGGGGGTTACGGGGAGCTGTTTTTT. Translated: CASSPGTGGYGELFF.

The rearrangement uses TRBV12-3 or TRBV12-4 and TRBJ1-2, with D unclear. This CDR3 spans 12 amino acids. V was pared by 7 bases and J by 2 bases, with 8 bases between. The CDR3 protein is CASTGRNYGYTF. The CDR3 DNA is TGTGCCAGCACAGGAAGGAACTATGGCTACACCTTC.

The V and J genes are TRBV18 and TRBJ2-1, with D hard to call. V was trimmed by 4 bases and J by 6 bases, leaving 7 bases between them. The CDR3 spans 12 residues. The germline V gene encodes CDR1 KGHSH and CDR2 LQKENI. CDR3 DNA: TGTGCCAGCTCACGACCGAGCAATGAGCAGTTCTTC. Translated, it gives CASSRPSNEQFF.